Given below is one T cell receptor beta chain in context. The antigen this receptor binds is unknown. Base qualities were left out, and no much larger clone turns up one base away. Other DNA sequences in the sample encode the same CDR3. The CDR3 regions of human TCRbeta chains were analyzed by immunosequencing. On the authors' methods: TCRs in the repertoires were matched against a reference library of SARS-CoV-2-specific TCRs that had been generated with the MIRA antigen-specificity platform. Breadth was defined as the fraction of unique TCRs that were SARS-CoV-2-associated. Depth was defined as the fraction of total T cells that were SARS-CoV-2-associated. Using the MIRA data, each spike-specific TCR was assigned both to the spike region to which the TCR was reactive and to a CD4 or CD8 class. Log10-transformed breadth and depth values were compared by one-way ANOVA with Sidak's multiple comparisons tests. The clones in this table, taken by TCRdb from immuneACCESS, are in-frame only. Not every clone is retained; where verified, under half of the shortfall comes from an unresolved V gene, and the cause of the rest is unknown. V and J calls plus clone size are reproduced from that table; the DNA served to infer D and trimming. The sample table lists some 120,000 clones, approximately 83% of them with a count of one. The ten largest clones capture 9.4% of the sample.

The intended sense of this specimen's time point label: baseline before first vaccination. The vaccinee samples were drawn from two UK trials, COV001 and COV002, one of which was a single-blind randomized controlled phase 2/3 trial testing AZD1222 (ChAdOx1 nCoV-19) in healthy adults. Trial participant PBMC samples were collected at day 0 and day 28 after the second dose for TCRbeta chain sequencing. CDR1 and CDR2, per the germline V gene, are SGHRS and YFSETQ. V sheds 0 bases and J sheds 4 bases, leaving 2 bases between their ends. The CDR3, from cysteine to phenylalanine, totals 11 residues. Just CDR3 DNA is preserved here, 33 bases in frame from base 1. This specimen comes from a study of T cell responses to AZD1222 COVID-19 vaccine (dated by TCRdb to the early 2020s). As for the study more broadly: AZD1222 recipients given second doses at about 4 weeks or at about 12 weeks were pooled, since spike-specific TCR depth and breadth were not found to differ between the two schedules. TCR sequencing was performed for fewer than 250 trial participants, of whom 200 to 210 were given two doses of AZD1222 and some 26 were given two doses of MenACWY control vaccine. Trial participants were enrolled into age subgroups of 18-55, 56-69 and 70-plus years, which contained around 140, 26 and 57 TCR-sequenced participants, respectively.

The full study reports these points: In the small 56-69-year group, the increase in depth fell short of significance, most likely because of low power. A significant rise in spike-specific TCR breadth and depth was observed after two AZD1222 doses relative to day 0 and relative to MenACWY recipients. Epitopes outside the regions mutated in the B.1.351 and B.1.1.7 variants were reportedly recognized by nearly half of the unique spike-specific TCRs. Vaccine-associated CD4 TCRs spanned the whole spike protein, with dominant responses in regions 160-218 and 743-854. Because no day 14 peak-response samples were available, repertoires were characterized only after the peak T cell response. Only six AZD1222 recipients were SARS-CoV-2 seropositive at baseline, limiting conclusions about previously exposed vaccinees. Participants were mostly white British and included more females than males, and it was suggested by the authors that clonal diversity may have been underestimated.

This receptor was obtained from an adult in good health. This sample comprised peripheral blood, obtained on day 0 of AZD1222 vaccination. The chain was built from TRBV5-1 and TRBJ2-7, with no D gene named confidently. The CDR3 protein is CASSLEYEQYF. The sequenced DNA: TGCGCCAGCAGCTTGGAATACGAGCAGTACTTC. The variable domain in full, with residues beyond the CDR3 obtained from the reference TRBV5-1 and TRBJ2-7 genes, is KAGVTQTPRYLIKTRGQQVTLSCSPISGHRSVSWYQQTPGQGLQFLFEYFSETQRNKGNFPGRFSGRQFSNSRSEMNVSTLELGDSALYLCASSLEYEQYFGPGTRLTVT.